These 22 T cell receptor beta chains originate from one sample sequenced in a study of blood T cells in healthy people across ages. A sample-barcoded 5' primer and a J-beta primer mix were used in a second PCR of roughly 7 to 12 cycles. In TCRdb, the 5' RACE reads were re-called with MiXCR into one record per CDR3 protein. The sample holds some 880,000 distinct CDR3 sequences, 30% to 45% seen once. Input material: blood. The receptors derive from a young man in good health.

There are a few counts of this clonotype. V is TRBV10-3 and J is TRBJ2-5, with D possibly being TRBD2 (6 bases). Germline CDR1 ENHRY, CDR2 SYGVKD. The V end lost 10 bases, the J end lost 4 bases, and 13 bases lay between the germline ends. CDR3 length: 12 residues. The CDR3 protein is CASRGGTETQYF. CDR3 sequence (DNA): TGTGCCAGCCGGGGCGGGACAGAGACCCAGTACTTC.

A remark on this clonotype: Given a much more abundant clone one base away, this may be a read error. This chain links TRBV10-3 with TRBJ2-7; 7 bases agree with TRBD2. The V gene's germline CDR1 is ENHRY and CDR2 SYGVKD. Losses at the gene ends were 8 bases for V and 6 bases for J; bases not matched to a gene: 16. CDR3 length equals 15 residues. CDR3 nucleotide sequence: TGTGCCATCCGGGAGGAGTATCCCGAATACTGCGAGCAGTACTTC. This encodes CAIREEYPEYCEQYF.

The rearrangement joins TRBV12-3 or TRBV12-4 to TRBJ2-3; 7 bases fit TRBD2. J lost 13 bases, V lost 3 bases, and 16 bases had no gene match. The CDR3 has 15 amino acids. CDR3 residues: CASSFLAVATDTEYF. As DNA, the CDR3 is TGTGCCAGCAGTTTTCTAGCGGTGGCCACAGATACTGAGTATTTT.

The J gene is TRBJ1-1, the V gene TRBV20-1, with unresolved D. Germline V gene lookup returns CDR1 DFQATT and CDR2 SNEGSKA (reference sequence). The CDR3 extends over 15 amino acids. Trimming stripped 2 bases from V and 1 base from J, with 14 bases between. The CDR3 DNA is TGCAGTGCTAGAATTGCGGGGTTTGGGAACACTGAAGCTTTCTTT. Its translation: CSARIAGFGNTEAFF.

The chain recombines TRBV5-6 with TRBJ2-7; 7 bases agree with TRBD1. The CDR3 covers 16 residues. The ends lost 4 bases at V and 5 bases at J; junction bases unmatched: 15. Germline V gives CDR1 SGHDT, CDR2 YYEEEE. This CDR3 is CASSGDRDRPLDEQYF. CDR3 in DNA: TGTGCCAGCAGCGGAGACAGGGACAGACCGTTGGACGAGCAGTACTTC.

V is TRBV7-9 and J is TRBJ2-7, with D perhaps matching TRBD2 (7 bases). V gave up 4 bases and J gave up 3 bases, with 19 bases separating them. The germline V gene encodes CDR1 SEHNR and CDR2 FQNEAQ (reference sequence). This CDR3 region has 16 residues. CDR3 in DNA: TGTGCCAGCAGCTCCAAAAAACAGGGAGGGCACTACGAGCAGTACTTC. It specifies CASSSKKQGGHYEQYF.

J is TRBJ2-7 and V is TRBV7-2; weak D call: TRBD1 (5 bases). The germline CDR1 and CDR2 sequences are SGHTA and FQGNSA. The CDR3 length is 13 residues. V was cut by 3 bases and J by 1 base, with 7 bases left in between. CDR3 nucleotide sequence: TGTGCCAGCAGCTTCGGACATTCCTACGAGCAGTACTTC. It codes for CASSFGHSYEQYF.

J is TRBJ2-2 and V is TRBV12-3 or TRBV12-4; D remains ambiguous. Deletions cut 6 bases from V and 1 base from J, with 6 bases between. This CDR3 is built from 13 residues. The CDR3 region has the DNA TGTGCCAGCAGGCGGCTGAACACCGGGGAGCTGTTTTTT. Translating gives CASRRLNTGELFF.

The table lists this clonotype with a few counts. The gene calls are TRBV20-1 and TRBJ2-7, with a tentative D call TRBD2 (6 bases). CDR1 is DFQATT and CDR2 is SNEGSKA in the germline V gene (reference sequence). The CDR3 has 16 amino acids. V gave up 2 bases and J gave up 1 base, with 18 bases separating them. The CDR3 here is CSARPPRAGLSYEQYF. For the CDR3, the DNA is TGCAGTGCTAGACCGCCAAGGGCGGGGCTTTCCTACGAGCAGTACTTC.

The rearrangement uses TRBV4-1 and TRBJ1-1, with 10 bases that match TRBD1. V lost 1 base to trimming and J lost 5 bases; unmatched junction nucleotides: 7. The length of the CDR3 is 16 residues. Germline CDR1 is MGHRA and CDR2 is YSYEKL. DNA of the CDR3: TGCGCCAGCAGCCAAGTCTCCCCGGGACAGGGGACTGAAGCTTTCTTT. It yields the protein CASSQVSPGQGTEAFF.

Ten or more counts support this clonotype. This chain links TRBV7-2 with TRBJ1-2; the D gene is possibly TRBD1 (6 bases). Between the trimmed V and J ends, which lost 0 bases and 2 bases, there was a span of 7 bases. This CDR3 contains 14 residues. Germline V gene lookup returns CDR1 SGHTA and CDR2 FQGNSA. This chain's CDR3 is CASSLAQGNYGYTF. The CDR3 nucleotides are TGTGCCAGCAGCTTAGCCCAGGGGAACTATGGCTACACCTTC.

This clonotype showed up many times. The genes are TRBV12-3 or TRBV12-4 and TRBJ1-2; D not resolved. Between the trimmed V and J ends, which lost 5 bases and 7 bases, there was a span of 11 bases. The CDR3 contains 12 residues. The DNA for the CDR3 is TGTGCCAGCAGTCCCTCAGGACGTGGCTACACCTTC. This gives the protein CASSPSGRGYTF.

This chain joins TRBV9 and TRBJ2-1, with 7 nucleotides matching TRBD2. V was clipped by 0 bases and J by 0 bases; unmatched bases: 6. In germline, CDR1 is SGDLS, CDR2 YYNGEE. The CDR3 spans 17 residues. For the CDR3, the DNA is TGTGCCAGCAGCGTAGCAGGCGGGGGTATCTCCTACAATGAGCAGTTCTTC. Protein: CASSVAGGGISYNEQFF.

This clonotype showed up just once. CDR3 loop: CASSYPSRSSYEQYF. The CDR3 DNA reads TGTGCCAGCAGCTACCCCAGTCGCAGCTCCTACGAGCAGTACTTC. V usage is TRBV3-1 and J usage is TRBJ2-7, with D hard to call. Germline V gives CDR1 LGHDT, CDR2 YNNKEL (reference sequence). The CDR3 covers 15 residues. V dropped 5 bases and J dropped 0 bases, with 14 bases sitting between them.

This clonotype showed up many times. The chain is built from TRBV20-1 and TRBJ2-5; D ambiguous. The CDR3 consists of 14 residues. The germline V gene has CDR1 DFQATT and CDR2 SNEGSKA (reference sequence). Trimming removed 5 bases at V and 4 bases at J, with 17 bases between. The CDR3 coding sequence is TGCAGTGCTCCACACTCATTGAACTCAGAGACCCAGTACTTC. It encodes CSAPHSLNSETQYF.

CDR3 in amino acids: CASTRDESADTQYF. CDR3 DNA: TGTGCCAGCACCCGGGACGAGAGCGCAGATACGCAGTATTTT. This chain joins TRBV12-3 or TRBV12-4 and TRBJ2-3, with D possibly being TRBD1 or TRBD2 (5 bases each). The CDR3 is 14 amino acids. Trimming shortened V by 7 bases and J by 4 bases, and 15 bases separated the two germline ends.

The chain carries TRBV6-2 or TRBV6-3 and TRBJ2-5; weak D call: TRBD1 (6 bases). V was cut by 2 bases and J by 2 bases, with 9 bases left in between. Per germline, CDR1 MNHEY and CDR2 SVGEGT. The CDR3 runs to 14 residues. The CDR3 spells CASSYADSQETQYF. Here the CDR3 DNA reads TGTGCCAGCAGTTACGCGGACAGTCAAGAGACCCAGTACTTC.

V gene TRBV12-3 or TRBV12-4 combines with J gene TRBJ1-4; no definite D call. The CDR3 sequence is 15 residues long. V lost 6 bases, J lost 0 bases, and 11 bases lay in between. Written as DNA, the CDR3 is TGTGCCAGCAGGGGAAAGGCCTCAACTAATGAAAAACTGTTTTTT. Translation: CASRGKASTNEKLFF.

This clonotype was observed at least ten times. The rearrangement links TRBV9 to TRBJ1-2; D gene unclear. Germline CDR1 SGDLS, CDR2 YYNGEE. Trimming removed 3 bases at V and 0 bases at J, with 12 bases between. The CDR3 is 15 residues long. Here the CDR3 DNA reads TGTGCCAGCAGCGATGGCGGCCGACCTAACTATGGCTACACCTTC. The encoded protein is CASSDGGRPNYGYTF.

In the case of this clonotype: Given a much more abundant clone one base away, this may be a read error. The chain combines TRBV20-1 with TRBJ2-3; the D gene could be TRBD1 or TRBD2 (5 bases each). The CDR3 runs to 14 residues. Germline V gene lookup returns CDR1 DFQATT and CDR2 SNEGSKA (reference sequence). CDR3 protein: CRAPQPGTPNTQYF. In DNA, the CDR3 is TGCAGAGCTCCCCAACCGGGGACCCCAAATACGCAGTATTTT.

The rearrangement uses TRBV29-1 and TRBJ2-5; tentatively, D is TRBD2 (6 bases). V was cut by 4 bases and J by 3 bases, with 12 bases left in between. CDR3 length: 13 amino acids. Looked up from germline, CDR1 is SQVTM and CDR2 is ANQGSEA. DNA for the CDR3: TGCAGCGTTGCCGGGCGGGGTGAAGAGACCCAGTACTTC. It codes for CSVAGRGEETQYF. The full variable domain, in which reference TRBV29-1 and TRBJ2-5 provide the parts outside the CDR3, is SAVISQKPSRDICQRGTSLTIQCQVDSQVTMMFWYRQQPGQSLTLIATANQGSEATYESGFVIDKFPISRPNLTFSTLTVSNMSPEDSSIYLCSVAGRGEETQYFGPGTRLLVL.

This clonotype was seen only once. The rearrangement links TRBV20-1 to TRBJ2-5; the match to TRBD1 covers 8 bases. The assigned J gene may be wrong: the sequence end matches TRBJ2-7 better. The CDR3 runs to 15 residues. Germline V lookup: CDR1 DFQATT, CDR2 SNEGSKA (reference sequence). In DNA, the CDR3 is TGCAGTGCTAGAGATCTCCGGACAGGGAGCGACGAGCAGTACTTC. It is translated as CSARDLRTGSDEQYF.